This TCR beta chain was sequenced in a study of T-cell reconstitution after alpha-beta-depleted transplantation in children. This clonotype was observed a handful of times. A TCRbeta library incorporating unique molecular identifiers was prepared. Each CDR3 protein gets one entry after TCRdb re-called the PCR reads with MiXCR. Found here are over 200,000 distinct CDR3 sequences, around 9.6% of them singletons; the top ten hold about 6.2%. The length of the CDR3 is 16 residues. V lost 8 bases to trimming and J lost 4 bases; unmatched junction nucleotides: 14. Germline CDR1 is LNHDA and CDR2 is SQIVND (reference sequence).

The chain is built from TRBV19 and TRBJ1-5, with 7 bases matching TRBD1. The source was PBMCs from the stem cell graft donor, collected from the stem cell graft. The receptor comes from a human donor who donated a stem cell graft to a child with acute lymphoblastic leukemia. Here the CDR3 DNA reads TGTGCCAGTCAAGATAAATCGGGACAGTCGAATCAGCCCCAGCATTTT. Protein: CASQDKSGQSNQPQHF.